This TCR beta chain was captured by sequencing in a study of response to subunit inactivated influenza vaccine. TCRdb reprocessed the RT-PCR reads via MiXCR and lists one record per CDR3 protein. This sample has roughly 540,000 distinct CDR3 sequences; roughly 23% occur once, and the top ten carry about 3%. Between the trimmed V and J ends, which lost 5 bases and 4 bases, there was a span of 17 bases. Germline loops: CDR1 SGHTA, CDR2 FQGNSA. This CDR3 has 15 amino acids. The same sample was also studied in work on T cells expressing NK-cell markers. That work states: With UMIs, 5'RACE template switching was used to make TCR beta cDNA. CD3+CD56+NKG2C+, CD3+CD56+NKG2C- and CD3+CD56-NKG2C+ T cells, once sorted, supplied the TCR beta repertoires. The eight sequenced donors comprised seven who were HCMV-seropositive and one who was seronegative. Each of roughly 6 donors carried dominant NKG2C+ clonotypes accounting for about 1.0-7.5% of CD8+ T cells. The study did not resolve the HCMV specificity of expanded NKG2C+ T cell clones.

The sequencing here drew on CD4+ T cells sorted from PBMCs, taken 11 to 12 days after vaccination. The V gene is TRBV7-2, the J gene TRBJ1-2; D not certain. The sequence came from a man aged 45-60 years who received an inactivated influenza vaccine. The CDR3 sequence is CASSRSGQSSYGYTF. The CDR3 DNA is TGTGCCAGCAGCCGCTCTGGGCAGTCAAGCTATGGCTACACCTTC.